This TCR beta chain was identified in a study of cytomegalovirus exposure and HLA in healthy donors listed by TCRdb under 2017. Concerning the study at large: An earlier analysis of approximately 640 of the donors reported 276 Gb of sequence data and 117 million unique TCR beta sequences from about 180 million T cells. To study patterns of TCR occurrence, a later analysis re-analyzed previously published TCR beta repertoires from under 750 donors and added high-resolution HLA genotyping. A separate validation cohort of about 110 different subjects was used in addition to the roughly 670-subject first cohort. The T cell repertoires of under 750 subjects were profiled by immunosequencing and related to cytomegalovirus serostatus. An earlier analysis of some 600 of the donors applied high-throughput TCR beta sequencing to assess whether each TCR beta V gene segment acted as functional or pseudogenic. Rather than using new phenotypic data, the later analysis identified candidate immune exposures from TCR beta sequences and from how often those sequences occurred across donors. In a later genetic analysis, genome-wide SNP genotypes for about three fifths of the roughly 670 donors were used, and that subset was treated as a discovery cohort. To predict cytomegalovirus infection status, the study brought together high-throughput TCR immunosequencing, statistical association of individual TCRs with disease status, and machine learning. The number of donors typed differed by locus, with roughly 620-640 for A, B, C, DRB1 and DQB1, around 500 for DQA1, over 600 for DPA1, and around 450 for DPB1. Of the roughly 400 genotyped donors, 81% fell in the genetic ancestry cluster associated with self-reported Caucasian donors. Roughly five DR-DQ haplotypes were treated as single units for association and clustering because of strong linkage in the cohort. Among roughly 400 genotyped donors of the cohort, an average of approximately 200,000 unique TCR beta nucleotide sequences was sequenced per donor, of which about 18% were non-productive. Every discovery cohort repertoire had been produced on one sequencing platform. Roughly 300 gigabases of sequencing data and 80 million or so unique TCR sequences were included in an early release covering roughly 600 HLA-typed donors. The study was designed to test whether signatures of past pathogen exposure could be identified by cataloging public T cell receptors. Class I and class II HLA loci were covered by the typing at four-digit resolution. Donor age, sex, ethnicity and CMV serostatus were compiled together with the repertoire data. The paper's findings and limits, for the study overall: According to a later genetic analysis, donors in an Asian-associated ancestry cluster had fewer N-insertions in productive TCRs than the approximately 630-donor mean. A cluster of highly shared sequence variants was judged likely to be a technical artifact of the sequencing pipeline. In vitro tests confirmed that a few of the cytomegalovirus-associated TCR beta chains recognize cytomegalovirus antigens. The cohort was sequenced for TCR beta chains only, and without alpha or paired-chain data the features that could be detected were limited. In a later analysis, 16,951 TCR beta sequences were associated with specific HLA alleles at a false discovery rate of 0.05. A later analysis found that most CMV-associated TCR beta chains appeared HLA-restricted, with HLA associations seemingly driven largely by CMV exposure. The study listed 164 TCR beta chains as associated with cytomegalovirus. The presence/absence analyses assumed that sequencing depth was roughly uniform across donors, and that assumption may not be true. According to a later analysis, parvovirus B19, influenza, CMV and Epstein-Barr virus appeared linked to several top co-occurrence clusters. In a later analysis, HLA-associated TCR beta chains showed more clonal expansion and lower generation probabilities than non-associated chains that were equally common. Because some donors lacked HLA typing at each locus, the association tests relied only on the typed subset. In a later analysis, the rate of TCR association differed among HLA loci, with DRB1 alleles having the most associated TCRs and HLA-C alleles having the fewest. The only immune exposure information available for the cohort was CMV serostatus. Because counts were too low, some 16 rarely observed V segments, including chromosome 9 orphons, were excluded from the earlier analysis of 500 to 700 of the donors. The authors suggested that the approach could potentially be extended to other disease states and immunological phenotypes. A later genetic analysis associated a missense DCLRE1C variant with V-gene and J-gene trimming of TCR beta chains, and an independent cohort replicated the association. Because the 87-base-pair reads could not distinguish some IMGT-functional V segments, including TRBV6-2 and TRBV6-3, those segments were excluded. Cytomegalovirus status was reported to be diagnosed by the classifier with high specificity and sensitivity in both the original and validation cohorts. When HLA alleles, especially DR and DQ, strongly co-occurred, TCR associations were difficult to assign to individual alleles. A further reported finding was that TCR beta sequences accurately predicted the HLA-A and HLA-B alleles for most subjects in the first cohort. Linkage disequilibrium might explain the correlated functional status among segregating V segments, but an unknown experimental factor could not be excluded. Most TCR sequences were observed very rarely across donors, whereas some public TCRs were present in many individuals. In an earlier analysis of some 500 of the donors, most TCR beta V segments were observed in productive rearrangements about 87% or about 30% of the time, broadly matching IMGT annotations.

In total, roughly 670 healthy bone marrow donors made up the cohort. All cohort members were sampled while nominally healthy, although unrecorded immune exposures were likely present. The donor tested CMV seronegative, placing the donor among the roughly 340 seronegative members of the cohort. Each donor provided a peripheral blood sample, and peripheral blood mononuclear cells were used for TCR beta sequencing. Genomic DNA extraction from the blood cell samples was performed with the Qiagen DNeasy Blood Extraction Kit. A word on this clone: The clone's antigen remains unknown. Nothing much larger sits one base from this clone, and base qualities are not available.

The trim is 1 base for V and 1 base for J, with a gap of 15 bases between the germline ends. From the cysteine through the phenylalanine, the CDR3 covers 17 amino acids. The retained sequence is limited to the CDR3, 51 bases, with the frame set at the first base. The germline V gene yields ENHRY for CDR1 and SYGVKD for CDR2. Receptors were amplified or captured by the immunoSEQ multiplex PCR assay. The multiplex PCR relied on a mix of 60 forward primers for TCR Vbeta segments and 13 reverse primers for TCR Jbeta segments. The CDR3 region of rearranged TCR beta genes was amplified from genomic DNA by a multiplex PCR assay. Amplified TCR beta libraries were sequenced as 87-base-pair reads on the Illumina HiSeq System. Per the source publication's procedure: A later analysis tallied around 80 million unique TCR beta chains across the 666 repertoires, and approximately 12 million of those chains were shared by two or more donors. A nearest-neighbor algorithm error-corrected the raw reads and collapsed the reads into unique sequences, merging closely related sequences to remove PCR and sequencing errors. To assign V, D and J gene segments, CDR3 sequences were aligned to IMGT reference sequences. For a sequence to be retained, a match of at least six nucleotides to both a V gene segment and a J gene segment was required. A rearrangement counted as productive if the CDR3 had no stop codons and remained in frame with V and J, and every other rearrangement counted as non-productive. CDR3 was defined according to IMGT convention as the region running from the second conserved V-encoded cysteine to the conserved J-encoded phenylalanine. The earlier analysis of 500 to 650 of the donors excluded any sequence lacking an unambiguous match to a single V gene segment. In an earlier analysis of approximately 590 of the donors, a V segment was called functional when productive rearrangements were above 56.7%, and segregating when the standard deviation between donors exceeded 5%. A statistical classification framework was built for diagnosing cytomegalovirus status from the catalog of TCR beta chain sequences. In a later analysis, TCR nucleotide sequences were compared against IMGT/GENE-DB human TR gene sequences so that V and J genes could be assigned. The TCRdist pipeline was used in a later analysis to assign CDR3 sequences and most-parsimonious VDJ recombination scenarios. In a later analysis, each TCR beta chain was defined by its CDR3 amino acid sequence together with its V-gene family, and reads without a unique V-gene family were excluded. As a way to deal with suspected cross-contamination and a sequencing artifact, a later analysis dropped 640 or so nucleotide sequences that were highly shared and had low generation probability. In a later analysis, a clonal expansion index for each public chain was calculated from normalized within-repertoire ranks of inferred template counts. Generation probabilities in a later analysis came from a VDJ recombination model fitted to out-of-frame rearrangements, and those results were checked against IGoR. In a later analysis, TCR-TCR, TCR-HLA and TCR-CMV co-occurrence was scored with hypergeometric tests, and a repertoire-size bias correction was applied to TCR pairs. In a later analysis, false discovery rates were estimated by permuting HLA or CMV assignments 20 times. In a later analysis, co-occurring TCRs were grouped using DBSCAN, and TCRdist sequence similarity was added for clustering within HLA-allele-positive subsets. Repertoires with fewer than 30,000 or more than 120,000 public chains were left out of co-occurrence clustering, as were a handful of repertoires with anomalous nucleotide sharing. The source is immuneACCESS, and TCRdb retained only in-frame sequences with V and J called. Part of the clones is not carried over; for the studies checked, unresolved V genes explain less than half of this, and the remainder is unexplained. V, J and clone size are taken as reported in that table, and D and trimming were inferred from the DNA itself. For this sample the table gives more than 150,000 clones, of which more than 85% were detected only once. Of the sample, 0.2% to 0.3% falls within the top ten clones.

This receptor was identified in a girl under three years old in good health and CMV-seronegative. Sequencing was done on a sample of PBMCs. This chain joins TRBV10-3 to TRBJ2-3; TRBD2 is a possible D gene, resting on 6 matching bases. The nucleotide sequence reads TGTGCCATCAGTGAGTGGTCTTCCGGGACTCGCACAGATACGCAGTATTTT. Its amino acids are CAISEWSSGTRTDTQYF.